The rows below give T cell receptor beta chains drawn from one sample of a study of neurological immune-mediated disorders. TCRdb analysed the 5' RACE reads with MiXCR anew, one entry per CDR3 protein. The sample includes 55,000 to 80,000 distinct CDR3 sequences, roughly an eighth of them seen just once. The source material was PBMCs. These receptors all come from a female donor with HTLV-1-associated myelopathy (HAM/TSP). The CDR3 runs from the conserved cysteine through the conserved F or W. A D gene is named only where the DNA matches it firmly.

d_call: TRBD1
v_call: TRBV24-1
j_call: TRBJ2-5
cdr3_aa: CATGSTGGRETQYF

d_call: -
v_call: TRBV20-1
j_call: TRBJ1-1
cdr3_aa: CSALNALGLNTEAFF

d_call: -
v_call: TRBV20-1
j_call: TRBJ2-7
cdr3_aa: CSARSLGAEVPEQYF

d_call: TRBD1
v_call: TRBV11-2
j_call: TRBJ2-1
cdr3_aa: CASSERQGGFYNEQFF

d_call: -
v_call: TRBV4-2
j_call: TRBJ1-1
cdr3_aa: CASSQYRGRNTEAFF

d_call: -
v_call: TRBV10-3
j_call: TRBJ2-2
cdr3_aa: CAIGLGGGDTGELFF

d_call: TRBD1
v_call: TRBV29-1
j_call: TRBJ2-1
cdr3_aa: CSVVGTGLVHEQFF

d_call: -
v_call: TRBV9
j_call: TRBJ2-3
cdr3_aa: CASSVVGASHTQYF

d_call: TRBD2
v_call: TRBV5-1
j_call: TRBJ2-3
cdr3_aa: CASSIYSSGGGFDTQYF

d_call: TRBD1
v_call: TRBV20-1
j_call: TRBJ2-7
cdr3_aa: CSAWGQGPYEQYF

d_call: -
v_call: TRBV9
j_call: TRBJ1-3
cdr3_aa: CASSGGAFSGNTIYF

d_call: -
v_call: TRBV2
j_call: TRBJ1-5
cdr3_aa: CASREGVGNQPQHF

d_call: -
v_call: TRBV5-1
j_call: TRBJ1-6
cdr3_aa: CASSLEGGARISSPLHF

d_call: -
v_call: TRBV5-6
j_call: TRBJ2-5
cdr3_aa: CASSLGTDRYQETQYF

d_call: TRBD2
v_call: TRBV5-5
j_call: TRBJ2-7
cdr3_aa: CASSLVSGGSYEQYF

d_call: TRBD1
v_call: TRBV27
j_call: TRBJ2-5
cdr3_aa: CASSLYARRGRETQYF

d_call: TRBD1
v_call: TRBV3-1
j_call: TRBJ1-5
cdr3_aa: CASSSGTGSSQPQHF

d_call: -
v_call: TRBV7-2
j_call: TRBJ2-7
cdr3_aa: CASSNQGYEQYF

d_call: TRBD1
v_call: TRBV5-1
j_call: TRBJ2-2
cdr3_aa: CASSRGQGAVGELFF

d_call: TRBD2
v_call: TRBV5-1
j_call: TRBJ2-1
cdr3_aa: CASSLGGGGSYNEQFF

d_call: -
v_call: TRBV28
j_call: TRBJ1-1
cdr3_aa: CASSFSGRVNTEAFF

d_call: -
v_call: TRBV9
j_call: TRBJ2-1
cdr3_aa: CASSVGRYSRGARNEQFF

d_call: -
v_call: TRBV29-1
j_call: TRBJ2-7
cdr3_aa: CSVRVAGLWEQYF

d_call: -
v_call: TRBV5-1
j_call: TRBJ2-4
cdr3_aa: CASSLEQALPKNIQYF